A single TCR beta chain is shown here with its context. This record comes from a study of blood T cell repertoires in COVID-19. Study at large: Researchers got acute and convalescent COVID-19 samples from the United States, Italy and Spain. Sources were T cells, B-cell-depleted T cells, or PBMCs; the material itself was cDNA or gDNA.

Seattle-derived patients entered the study during active infection and were followed longitudinally. In the source study's methods: Cell counts per sample came from amplifying reference gene primers. The data were produced by immunoSEQ multiplex PCR, yet TCRdb's version contains in-frame clones alone and is incomplete. Clone size and the V and J calls come from that table; the DNA yielded D and trimming. The sample includes 70,000 or so clones, around 74% of them seen just once. The sequence was collected from a man in his sixties with COVID-19, enrolled during active disease. Material for sequencing was peripheral blood.

In DNA form, the CDR3 reads TGTGCCAACTCCAGACAGGCGGCAGATACGCAGTATTTT. Encoded protein: CANSRQAADTQYF. The J gene is TRBJ2-3, the V gene TRBV7-2; D might be TRBD1 (6 bases). Germline V gene lookup returns CDR1 SGHTA and CDR2 FQGNSA. Trimming left V 10 bases short and J 4 bases short, with 15 bases between. The CDR3 runs 13 residues.